This T cell receptor (beta chain) was observed in a study of T-cell memory formation after mild COVID-19. Study-wide results and caveats: Mostly located in CM and EM were contracting CD4+ clones, with contracting CD8+ clones located in EMRA.

From germline, CDR1 is GTSNPN and CDR2 SVGIG (reference sequence). The CDR3 is 15 amino acids. After removal of 1 base from V and 2 bases from J, the junction contained 3 bases not matched to a gene. Constant-segment primers and 5'RACE yielded cDNA libraries for TCR alpha and TCR beta, each carrying sample barcodes and UMIs. TCRdb itself ran the 5' RACE reads through MiXCR, one entry per CDR3 protein. The profile covers 470,000 or so distinct CDR3 sequences, with 25% appearing a single time and under 15% taken by the ten largest. In the case of this clonotype: Antigen: not known.

The gene calls are TRBV30 and TRBJ2-7, with 12 bases matching TRBD2. The sequence derives from an adult woman who had mild COVID-19 (a few samples of this study predate the infection). Cell type and time point are not known. Sequencing used PBMCs or a T cell subset sorted from them (not recorded which). CDR3 region: CAWSARTSGTYEQYF. The CDR3 DNA reads TGTGCCTGGAGTGCGCGGACTAGCGGGACCTACGAGCAGTACTTC.